A single sample gave rise to the 20 T cell receptor beta chains below, sequenced in a study of CD8 T cells in Susac syndrome. Reverse transcription of about 0.5 to 1 ug RNA used random hexamers. Each CDR3 protein gets one entry after TCRdb re-called the immunoSEQ multiplex PCR reads with MiXCR. Found here are around 270,000 distinct CDR3 sequences, about 88% of them singletons; the top ten hold 0.18%. Specimen: CD8+ T cells from PBMCs. These receptors all stem from a human donor with multiple sclerosis.

The CDR3 loop is CSARRSSYEQYF. The CDR3 DNA follows: TGCAGCGCCCGTAGAAGCTCCTACGAGCAGTACTTC. The chain couples TRBV20-1 to TRBJ2-7; no definite D call. Germline loops: CDR1 DFQATT, CDR2 SNEGSKA (reference sequence). The CDR3 runs 12 residues.

The chain combines TRBV27 with TRBJ2-5; D call uncertain. CDR3 size: 14 residues. V lost 5 bases, J lost 2 bases, and 12 bases lay in between. Germline V gives CDR1 MNHEY, CDR2 SMNVEV (reference sequence). The CDR3 loop reads CASSPFLNQETQYF. Here the CDR3 DNA reads TGTGCCAGCAGTCCCTTCCTGAATCAAGAGACCCAGTACTTC.

This clonotype turned up a few times. This chain uses TRBV4-3 with TRBJ1-3; D gene unclear. The CDR3 runs to 15 residues. Between the trimmed V and J ends, which lost 0 bases and 3 bases, there was a span of 9 bases. Germline CDR1 is LGHNA and CDR2 is YSLEER. CDR3 nucleotides: TGCGCCAGCAGCCAAGATCGATACGGTGGAAACACCATATATTTT. Protein: CASSQDRYGGNTIYF.

The genes are TRBV28 and TRBJ2-7; TRBD1 agrees at 8 bases. J gave up 2 bases and V 5 bases, and 11 bases lay outside the gene matches. The CDR3 length is 16 residues. Per germline, CDR1 MDHEN and CDR2 SYDVKM. CDR3 protein: CASSPFDRGNPYEQYF. In DNA form, the CDR3 reads TGTGCCAGCAGTCCATTCGACAGGGGTAATCCCTACGAGCAGTACTTC.

The rearrangement uses TRBV6-1 and TRBJ2-3; 7 bases line up with TRBD1. This CDR3 comprises 16 residues. Germline loops: CDR1 MNHNS, CDR2 SASEGT. The V gene end was trimmed by 5 bases and the J gene end by 1 base; junction bases not matched to a gene: 9. The CDR3 here is CASSPGQLMGTDTQYF. CDR3 sequence (DNA): TGTGCCAGCAGTCCGGGACAGCTCATGGGCACAGATACGCAGTATTTT.

V gene TRBV27 combines with J gene TRBJ2-7, with a tentative D call TRBD2 (5 bases). Trimming shortened V by 4 bases and J by 4 bases, and 11 bases separated the two germline ends. Per the germline V gene, CDR1 is MNHEY and CDR2 is SMNVEV (reference sequence). The CDR3 totals 13 residues. CDR3 DNA sequence: TGTGCCAGCAGTTACCGGGAAGGGTACGAGCAGTACTTC. Translated: CASSYREGYEQYF.

This chain joins TRBV4-3 and TRBJ2-6; D is perhaps TRBD1 (6 bases). This CDR3 has 16 amino acids. Deletions cut 3 bases from V and 0 bases from J, with 9 bases between. Germline lookup yields CDR1 LGHNA and CDR2 YSLEER. CDR3 in amino acids: CASSHETGSGANVLTF. In DNA, the CDR3 is TGCGCCAGCAGCCACGAGACAGGCTCTGGGGCCAACGTCCTGACTTTC.

The rearrangement uses TRBV2 and TRBJ2-1; D is ambiguous. Germline assignment: CDR1 SNHLY and CDR2 FYNNEI. The CDR3 length is 17 residues. V was trimmed by 0 bases and J by 6 bases, leaving 18 bases between them. The CDR3 is CASSEAFIQRPANEQFF. The CDR3, as DNA: TGTGCCAGCAGTGAAGCCTTCATTCAGCGCCCCGCCAATGAGCAGTTCTTC. The full variable domain, completed using reference TRBV2 and TRBJ2-1, is EPEVTQTPSHQVTQMGQEVILRCVPISNHLYFYWYRQILGQKVEFLVSFYNNEISEKSEIFDDQFSVERPDGSNFTLKIRSTKLEDSAMYFCASSEAFIQRPANEQFFGPGTRLTVL.

Concerning this clonotype: A junction end diverges from the germline sequence, so it may reflect a read error. The gene calls are TRBV12-3 or TRBV12-4 and TRBJ2-3; weak D call: TRBD2 (6 bases). The CDR3 runs to 13 residues. CDR3 in DNA: TGTGCCACCAGTGGGGGGACCACAGATACGCAGTATTTT. Translating it yields CATSGGTTDTQYF.

The CDR3 nucleotides read TGTGCCAGCAGCGCCTTAGGGGGTAATCAGCCCCAGCATTTT. Protein sequence: CASSALGGNQPQHF. V and J are TRBV9 and TRBJ1-5; a possible D gene is TRBD1 (6 bases). Germline loops: CDR1 SGDLS, CDR2 YYNGEE. Trimming took 3 bases from V and 4 from J, leaving 11 bases between them. CDR3 length: 14 amino acids.

The rearrangement joins TRBV7-3 to TRBJ2-7, with D unclear. CDR1 is SGHTA and CDR2 is FQGTGA in the germline V gene. The CDR3 consists of 17 residues. Between the trimmed V and J ends, which lost 3 bases and 2 bases, there was a span of 20 bases. CDR3 residues: CASSLLAATPFAYEQYF. The CDR3, as DNA: TGTGCCAGCAGCTTGCTGGCGGCAACTCCTTTTGCCTACGAGCAGTACTTC.

J is TRBJ2-3 and V is TRBV2; the D gene is possibly TRBD1 (6 bases). The CDR3 consists of 13 residues. The germline V gene has CDR1 SNHLY and CDR2 FYNNEI. V was shortened by 6 bases and J by 2 bases, with 9 bases between the two germline ends. CDR3 DNA sequence: TGTGCCAGCAGGAACAGGGCCACAGATACGCAGTATTTT. This gives the protein CASRNRATDTQYF.

The J gene is TRBJ1-4, the V gene TRBV13, with TRBD1 as a possible D gene (5 bases). The CDR3 is made up of 15 amino acids. CDR1 and CDR2 from the germline V gene are PRHDT and FYEKMQ (reference sequence). Trimming left V 5 bases short and J 10 bases short, with 20 bases between. In DNA form, the CDR3 reads TGTGCCAGCAGCGTCGGGGCGCTGCTTGGCGGAAAACTGTTTTTT. Translating it yields CASSVGALLGGKLFF.

The CDR3 sequence is CASSFGARAKEEQFF. CDR3 sequence (DNA): TGTGCCAGCAGCTTCGGGGCTAGGGCTAAGGAAGAGCAGTTCTTC. This rearrangement joins TRBV7-3 to TRBJ2-1; D tentatively reads TRBD1 or TRBD2 (5 bases each). CDR1 is SGHTA, CDR2 FQGTGA, per germline. V was cut by 3 bases and J by 10 bases, with 19 bases left in between. The CDR3 sequence is 15 residues long.

The rearrangement joins TRBV20-1 to TRBJ2-7; D remains unclear. V gave up 2 bases and J gave up 3 bases, with 11 bases separating them. From germline, CDR1 is DFQATT and CDR2 SNEGSKA (reference sequence). The CDR3 is 13 amino acids. CDR3 coding DNA: TGCAGTGCTAGACAGGTTGGGGTCTACGAGCAGTACTTC. Translating it yields CSARQVGVYEQYF.

This chain links TRBV20-1 with TRBJ2-7; the D gene is possibly TRBD1 (5 bases). From germline, CDR1 is DFQATT and CDR2 SNEGSKA (reference sequence). V lost 3 bases and J lost 5, with 23 bases in between. CDR3 length equals 16 residues. The chain's CDR3 is CSARDRDGALVDEQYF. CDR3 nucleotide sequence: TGCAGTGCTAGGGACCGTGATGGGGCCTTGGTGGACGAGCAGTACTTC.

The rearrangement uses TRBV9 and TRBJ1-6; a weak D match, TRBD1 (6 bases). CDR1 is SGDLS, CDR2 YYNGEE, per germline. The CDR3 covers 14 residues. The germline V and J ends were trimmed by 2 bases and 7 bases, with 10 bases remaining between them. The DNA for the CDR3 is TGTGCCAGCAGCGTCAACGGACAGAATTCACCCCTCCACTTT. Residues: CASSVNGQNSPLHF. Full variable domain (outside the CDR3, taken from reference TRBV9 and TRBJ1-6): DSGVTQTPKHLITATGQRVTLRCSPRSGDLSVYWYQQSLDQGLQFLIQYYNGEERAKGNILERFSAQQFPDLHSELNLSSLELGDSALYFCASSVNGQNSPLHFGNGTRLTVT.

V gene TRBV28 combines with J gene TRBJ1-1, with 7 bases fitting TRBD1. With 5 bases clipped from V and 0 bases from J, the junction kept 6 bases outside the gene matches. The length of the CDR3 is 15 residues. Germline V gene lookup returns CDR1 MDHEN and CDR2 SYDVKM. CDR3 coding DNA: TGTGCCAGCAGTCTACAGGGGTCTATGAACACTGAAGCTTTCTTT. Its translation: CASSLQGSMNTEAFF.

This chain connects TRBV20-1 to TRBJ2-3; the match to TRBD2 covers 8 bases. V lost 4 bases, J lost 6 bases, and 12 bases stayed unmatched. The CDR3 is 15 amino acids. Germline V gene sequence: CDR1 DFQATT, CDR2 SNEGSKA (reference sequence). The CDR3 bases are TGCAGTGCTACTCAAGCGGGAGACGGCTCCGATACGCAGTATTTT. Protein: CSATQAGDGSDTQYF.

J is TRBJ2-5 and V is TRBV12-3 or TRBV12-4; 16 bases are a match to TRBD2. With V trimmed by 5 bases and J by 0 bases, 9 bases remained unmatched. CDR3 size: 19 residues. This CDR3 is CASSPGTSGRAGYQETQYF. In DNA form, the CDR3 reads TGTGCCAGCAGTCCCGGGACTAGCGGGAGGGCGGGGTACCAAGAGACCCAGTACTTC.